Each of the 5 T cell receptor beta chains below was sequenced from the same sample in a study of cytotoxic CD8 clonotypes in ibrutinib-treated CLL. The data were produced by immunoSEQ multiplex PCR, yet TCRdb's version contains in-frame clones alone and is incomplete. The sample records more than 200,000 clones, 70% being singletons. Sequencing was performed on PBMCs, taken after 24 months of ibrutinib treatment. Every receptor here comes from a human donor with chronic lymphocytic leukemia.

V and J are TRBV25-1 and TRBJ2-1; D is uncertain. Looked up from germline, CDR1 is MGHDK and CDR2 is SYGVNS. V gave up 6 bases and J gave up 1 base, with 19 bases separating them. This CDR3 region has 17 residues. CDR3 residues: CASSRTEFLGSYNEQFF. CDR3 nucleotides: TGTGCCAGCAGCCGAACTGAGTTCTTGGGGTCCTACAATGAGCAGTTCTTC.

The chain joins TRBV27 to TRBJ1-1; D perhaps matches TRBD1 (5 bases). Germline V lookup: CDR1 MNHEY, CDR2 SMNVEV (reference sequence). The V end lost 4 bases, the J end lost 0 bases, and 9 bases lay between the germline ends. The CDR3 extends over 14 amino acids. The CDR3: CASSWRGLNTEAFF. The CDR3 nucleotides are TGTGCCAGCAGTTGGAGGGGATTGAACACTGAAGCTTTCTTT.

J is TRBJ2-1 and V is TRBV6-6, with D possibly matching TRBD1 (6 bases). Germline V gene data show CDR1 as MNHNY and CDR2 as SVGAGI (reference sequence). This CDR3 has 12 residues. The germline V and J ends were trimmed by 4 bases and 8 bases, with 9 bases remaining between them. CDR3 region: CASSSYRDEQFF. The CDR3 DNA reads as TGTGCCAGCAGTTCTTACAGGGATGAGCAGTTCTTC.

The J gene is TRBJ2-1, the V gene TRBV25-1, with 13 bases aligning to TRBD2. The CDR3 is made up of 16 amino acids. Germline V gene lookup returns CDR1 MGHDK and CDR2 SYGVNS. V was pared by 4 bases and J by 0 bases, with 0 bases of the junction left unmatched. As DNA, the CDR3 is TGTGCCAGCAGTGGACTAGCGGGAGGCTCCTACAATGAGCAGTTCTTC. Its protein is CASSGLAGGSYNEQFF.

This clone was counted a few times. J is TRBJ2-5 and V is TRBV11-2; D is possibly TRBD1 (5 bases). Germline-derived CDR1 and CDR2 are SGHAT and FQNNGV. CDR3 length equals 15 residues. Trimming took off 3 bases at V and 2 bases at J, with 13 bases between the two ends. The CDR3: CASSFGWGRQETQYF. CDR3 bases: TGTGCCAGCAGCTTCGGGTGGGGCCGGCAAGAGACCCAGTACTTC.